This T cell receptor beta chain was sequenced in a study of cytomegalovirus exposure and HLA in healthy donors (dated by TCRdb to between 2016 and 2019). Regarding the complete study: An earlier analysis of roughly 500 of the donors reported approximately 260 Gb of sequence data and 117 million unique TCR beta sequences obtained from some 200 million T cells. An early release that covered fewer than 750 HLA-typed donors contained approximately 300 gigabases of sequencing data and about 84 million unique TCR sequences. Among the roughly 410 genotyped donors, approximately 76% belonged to the genetic ancestry cluster associated with self-reported Caucasian donors. The study was designed to test whether signatures of past pathogen exposure could be identified by cataloging public T cell receptors. The study profiled the T cell repertoires of approximately 700 subjects by immunosequencing and related them to cytomegalovirus serostatus. A separate validation cohort of roughly 110 different subjects was used in addition to the roughly 640-subject first cohort. High-throughput TCR immunosequencing, statistical association of individual TCRs with disease status, and machine learning were combined to predict cytomegalovirus infection status. A later analysis re-examined previously published TCR beta repertoires from just over 650 donors and added high-resolution HLA genotyping to investigate patterns of TCR occurrence. Rather than drawing on any new phenotypic data, the later analysis identified candidate immune exposures from TCR beta sequences and the way those sequences occurred across donors. An earlier analysis of around 640 of the donors used high-throughput TCR beta sequencing to judge whether each TCR beta V gene segment behaved as functional or pseudogenic. Alongside the repertoire data, information on donor age, sex, ethnicity and CMV serostatus was compiled. Genome-wide SNP genotypes for about 65% of the 666 donors were used in a later genetic analysis, which treated that subset as a discovery cohort. Every repertoire in the discovery cohort had been generated on one and the same sequencing platform. Class I and class II HLA loci were covered by the typing at four-digit resolution. The number of typed donors differed by locus: about 620-630 for A, B, C, DRB1 and DQB1; approximately 520 for DQA1; approximately 600 for DPA1; and some 450 for DPB1. Because of strong linkage in the cohort, roughly five DR-DQ haplotypes were treated as single units for association and clustering. On average, approximately 250,000 unique TCR beta nucleotide sequences were sequenced per donor among 300 to 500 genotyped donors of the cohort, with 15% to 20% of those sequences being non-productive.

What the study reported, not specific to this receptor: When HLA alleles, especially DR and DQ, strongly co-occurred, attributing TCR associations to individual alleles was difficult. A later genetic analysis reported fewer N-insertions in productive TCRs among donors in an Asian-associated ancestry cluster than the roughly 700-donor mean. Some IMGT-functional V segments, including TRBV6-2 and TRBV6-3, could not be distinguished by the 87-base-pair reads and were therefore excluded. A further reported finding was that TCR beta sequences accurately predicted the HLA-A and HLA-B alleles for most subjects in the first cohort. In a later genetic analysis, a missense DCLRE1C variant was associated with V-gene and J-gene trimming of TCR beta chains, and the association was replicated in an independent cohort. The study listed 150 to 200 TCR beta chains as associated with cytomegalovirus. The classifier was reported to diagnose cytomegalovirus status with high specificity and sensitivity in both the original and validation cohorts. Compared with equally common non-associated chains, HLA-associated TCR beta chains in a later analysis were more clonally expanded and had lower generation probabilities. The cohort was sequenced for TCR beta chains only, and without alpha or paired-chain data the features that could be detected were limited. According to a later analysis, parvovirus B19, influenza, CMV and Epstein-Barr virus appeared linked to several top co-occurrence clusters. In a later analysis, TCR association rates were found to vary across HLA loci, with the most associated TCRs seen for DRB1 alleles and the fewest for HLA-C alleles. An earlier analysis of 450 to 750 of the donors showed that most TCR beta V segments appeared in productive rearrangements either about 87% or about 30% of the time, which broadly matched IMGT annotations. In vitro tests confirmed that a few of the cytomegalovirus-associated TCR beta chains recognize cytomegalovirus antigens. Roughly uniform sequencing depth across donors was assumed in presence/absence analyses, although this assumption may not hold. A group of highly shared sequence variants was considered likely to be a technical artifact of the sequencing pipeline. Because HLA typing was missing for some donors at each locus, association tests included only the typed subset. Linkage disequilibrium might explain the correlated functional status among segregating V segments, but an unknown experimental factor could not be ruled out. A later analysis associated 15,000 to 20,000 TCR beta sequences with specific HLA alleles at a false discovery rate of 0.05. The authors suggested that the approach could potentially be extended to other disease states and immunological phenotypes. Most TCR sequences were observed very rarely across donors, whereas some public TCRs were present in many individuals. CMV serostatus was the only immune exposure information available for the cohort. Fewer than 20 rarely observed V segments, including chromosome 9 orphons, were excluded from the earlier analysis of some 590 of the donors because counts were too low. According to a later analysis, most CMV-associated TCR beta chains appeared to be HLA-restricted, and the HLA associations seemed to be driven largely by CMV exposure.

There are 13 amino acids in the CDR3, from cysteine to phenylalanine inclusive. CDR3 DNA is the only sequence kept; it has 39 bases, read in frame from the first base. Library preparation used the immunoSEQ multiplex PCR assay. For the multiplex PCR, a mixture combining 60 forward primers for TCR Vbeta segments and 13 reverse primers for TCR Jbeta segments was used. The CDR3 region of rearranged TCR beta genes was amplified from genomic DNA with a multiplex PCR assay. On the Illumina HiSeq System, the amplified TCR beta libraries were sequenced as 87-base-pair reads. The study's own analysis went as follows. A later analysis counted some 80 million unique TCR beta chains across the 550 to 750 repertoires, and some 11 million of these chains were shared by at least two donors. Raw reads were error-corrected and collapsed into unique sequences by a nearest-neighbor algorithm in which closely related sequences were merged to remove PCR and sequencing errors. V, D and J gene segments were assigned by aligning CDR3 sequences to IMGT reference sequences. For a sequence to be retained, a match of at least six nucleotides to both a V gene segment and a J gene segment was required. A rearrangement was called productive if the CDR3 had no stop codons and remained in frame with V and J, and every other rearrangement was called non-productive. CDR3 was defined by IMGT convention, running from the second conserved V-encoded cysteine to the conserved J-encoded phenylalanine. The earlier analysis of 500 to 600 of the donors excluded sequences that lacked an unambiguous match to a single V gene segment. An earlier analysis of about 590 of the donors classified V segments as functional when productive rearrangements were above 56.7% and as segregating when the standard deviation between donors was above 5%. A statistical classification framework was built for diagnosing cytomegalovirus status from the catalog of TCR beta chain sequences. In a later analysis, V and J genes were assigned by comparing TCR nucleotide sequences against IMGT/GENE-DB human TR gene sequences. Using the TCRdist pipeline, a later analysis assigned CDR3 sequences along with most-parsimonious VDJ recombination scenarios. In a later analysis, each TCR beta chain was defined by its CDR3 amino acid sequence together with its V-gene family, and reads lacking a unique V-gene family were excluded. As a way to deal with suspected cross-contamination and a sequencing artifact, a later analysis dropped roughly 620 nucleotide sequences that were highly shared and had low generation probability. In a later analysis, a clonal expansion index was calculated for each public chain from normalized within-repertoire ranks of inferred template counts. Generation probabilities in a later analysis came from a VDJ recombination model fitted to out-of-frame rearrangements, and those results were checked against IGoR. Hypergeometric tests were used in a later analysis to score TCR-TCR, TCR-HLA and TCR-CMV co-occurrence, with a repertoire-size bias correction applied to the TCR pairs. A later analysis estimated false discovery rates by permuting HLA or CMV assignments 20 times. In a later analysis, co-occurring TCRs were grouped using DBSCAN, with TCRdist sequence similarity added in when clustering inside HLA-allele-positive subsets. For co-occurrence clustering, repertoires with fewer than 30,000 or more than 120,000 public chains were excluded, along with roughly 5 repertoires with anomalous nucleotide sharing. The source is immuneACCESS, and TCRdb retained only in-frame sequences with V and J called. Part of the clones is not carried over; for the studies checked, unresolved V genes explain less than half of this, and the remainder is unexplained. That table supplies the V and J calls and clone size; D and trimming were determined from the DNA. The sample table lists about 170,000 clones, roughly 80% of them with a count of one. In total, the top ten clones hold under 3% of the sample.

In total, 600 or so healthy bone marrow donors made up the cohort. At the time of sampling, all cohort members were nominally healthy, though unrecorded immune exposures were likely present. The donor tested CMV seronegative and was one of the 352 seronegative cohort members. A peripheral blood sample was provided by each donor, and peripheral blood mononuclear cells were used for TCR beta sequencing. The Qiagen DNeasy Blood Extraction Kit was used to extract genomic DNA from the blood cell samples. Worth noting for this clone: The specificity of this receptor is unknown. Within one base of it there is no much larger clone, and no base qualities were kept.

Sequences were obtained from PBMCs. This TCR derives from a male donor in good health and CMV-seronegative. In this chain, TRBV21-1 is recombined with TRBJ1-5; TRBD1 was called by the table and not checked on the DNA. TRBV21-1 is listed as a pseudogene. CDR3 reads: CASPKQGDQPQHF. The nucleotides are TGTGCCAGCCCCAAACAGGGAGATCAGCCCCAGCATTTT.